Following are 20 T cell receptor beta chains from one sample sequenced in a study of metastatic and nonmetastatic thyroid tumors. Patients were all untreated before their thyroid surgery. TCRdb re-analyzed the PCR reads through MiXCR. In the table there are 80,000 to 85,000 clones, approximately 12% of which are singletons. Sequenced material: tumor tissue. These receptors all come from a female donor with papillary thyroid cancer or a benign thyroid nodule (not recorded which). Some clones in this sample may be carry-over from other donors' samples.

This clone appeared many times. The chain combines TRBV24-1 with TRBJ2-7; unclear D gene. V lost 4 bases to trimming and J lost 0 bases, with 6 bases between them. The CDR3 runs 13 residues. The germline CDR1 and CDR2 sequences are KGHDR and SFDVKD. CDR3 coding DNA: TGTGCCACCAGTGACAGATACTCCTACGAGCAGTACTTC. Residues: CATSDRYSYEQYF.

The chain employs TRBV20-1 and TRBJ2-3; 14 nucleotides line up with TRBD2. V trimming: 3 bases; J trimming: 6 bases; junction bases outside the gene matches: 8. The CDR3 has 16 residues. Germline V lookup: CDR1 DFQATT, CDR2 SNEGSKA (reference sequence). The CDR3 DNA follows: TGCAGTGCTAGGGGACTAGCGGGGGTGGGTCAGGATACGCAGTATTTT. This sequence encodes CSARGLAGVGQDTQYF.

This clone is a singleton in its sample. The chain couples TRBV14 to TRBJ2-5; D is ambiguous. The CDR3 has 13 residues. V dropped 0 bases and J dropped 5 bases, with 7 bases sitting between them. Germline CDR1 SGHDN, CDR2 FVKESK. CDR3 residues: CASSQDWAETQYF. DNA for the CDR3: TGTGCCAGCAGCCAAGACTGGGCGGAGACCCAGTACTTC.

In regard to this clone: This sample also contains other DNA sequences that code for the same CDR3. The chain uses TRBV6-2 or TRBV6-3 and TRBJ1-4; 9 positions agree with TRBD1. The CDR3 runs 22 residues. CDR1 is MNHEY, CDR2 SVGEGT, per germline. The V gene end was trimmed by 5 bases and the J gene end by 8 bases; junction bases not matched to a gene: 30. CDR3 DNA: TGTGCCAGCAGTCCCTGGGCCCAAACACTCGTCCCGGGACAGGGCTGGGAGGAAAAACTGTTTTTT. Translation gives CASSPWAQTLVPGQGWEEKLFF.

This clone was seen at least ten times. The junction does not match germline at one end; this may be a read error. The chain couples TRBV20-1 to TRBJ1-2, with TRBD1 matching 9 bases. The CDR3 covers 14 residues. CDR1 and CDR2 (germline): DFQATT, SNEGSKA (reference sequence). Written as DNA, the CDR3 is TGCAATGCTAGAGGACAGGGGATGGTCTATGGCTACACCTTC. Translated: CNARGQGMVYGYTF.

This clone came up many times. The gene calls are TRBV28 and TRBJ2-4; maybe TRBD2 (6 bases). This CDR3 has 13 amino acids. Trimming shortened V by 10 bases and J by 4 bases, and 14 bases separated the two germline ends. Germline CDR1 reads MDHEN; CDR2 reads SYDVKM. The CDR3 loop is CATLAGTKNIQYF. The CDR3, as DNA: TGTGCCACCCTGGCGGGGACTAAAAACATTCAGTACTTC.

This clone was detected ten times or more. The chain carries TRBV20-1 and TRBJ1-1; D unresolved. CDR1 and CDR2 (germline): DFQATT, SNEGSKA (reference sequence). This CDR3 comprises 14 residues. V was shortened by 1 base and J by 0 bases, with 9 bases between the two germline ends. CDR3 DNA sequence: TGCAGTGCTAGAGGAGGGTCAGTGAACACTGAAGCTTTCTTT. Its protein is CSARGGSVNTEAFF.

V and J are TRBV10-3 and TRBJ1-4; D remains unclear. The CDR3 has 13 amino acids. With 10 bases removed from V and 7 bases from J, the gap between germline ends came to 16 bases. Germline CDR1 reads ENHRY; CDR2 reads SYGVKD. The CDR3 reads CATSDGSGEKLFF. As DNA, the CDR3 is TGTGCCACATCAGACGGGAGTGGTGAAAAACTGTTTTTT.

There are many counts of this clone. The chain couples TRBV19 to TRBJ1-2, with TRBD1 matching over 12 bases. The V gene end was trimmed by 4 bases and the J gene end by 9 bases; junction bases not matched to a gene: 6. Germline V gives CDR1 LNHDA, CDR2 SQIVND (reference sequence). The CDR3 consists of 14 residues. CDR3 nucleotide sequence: TGTGCCAGTAGTAGGCCGGGACAGGGGGCTCGCTACACCTTC. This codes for CASSRPGQGARYTF.

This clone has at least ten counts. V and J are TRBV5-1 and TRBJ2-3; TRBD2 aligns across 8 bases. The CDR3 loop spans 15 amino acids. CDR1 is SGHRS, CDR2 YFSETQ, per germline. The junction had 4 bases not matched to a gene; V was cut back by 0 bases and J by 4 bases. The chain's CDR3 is CASSLATGGADTQYF. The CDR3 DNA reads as TGCGCCAGCAGCTTGGCCACGGGGGGGGCAGATACGCAGTATTTT.

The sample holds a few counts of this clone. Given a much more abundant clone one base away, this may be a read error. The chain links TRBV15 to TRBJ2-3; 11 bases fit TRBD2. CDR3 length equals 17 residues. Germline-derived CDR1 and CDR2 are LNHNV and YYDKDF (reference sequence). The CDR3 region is CATSREPLAGGGDTRYF. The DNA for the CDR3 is TGTGCCACCAGCAGAGAACCCCTAGCGGGAGGAGGGGATACGCGGTATTTT.

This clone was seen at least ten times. CDR3 in DNA: TGTGCCAGCAGCCCCAGGACTAGCGCGAACACCGGGGAGCTGTTTTTT. Protein: CASSPRTSANTGELFF. V is TRBV3-1 and J is TRBJ2-2; 9 nucleotides align to TRBD2. Trimming at V came to 4 bases and at J to 0 bases, leaving 3 bases not matched to a gene. CDR1 is LGHDT and CDR2 is YNNKEL in the germline V gene (reference sequence). The CDR3 length is 16 residues.

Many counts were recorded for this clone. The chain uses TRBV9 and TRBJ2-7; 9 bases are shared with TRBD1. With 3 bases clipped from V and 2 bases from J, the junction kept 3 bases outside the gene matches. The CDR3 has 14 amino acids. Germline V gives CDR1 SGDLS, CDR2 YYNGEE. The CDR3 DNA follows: TGTGCCAGCAGCGCCGGACAGGGGACCTACGAGCAGTACTTC. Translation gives CASSAGQGTYEQYF.

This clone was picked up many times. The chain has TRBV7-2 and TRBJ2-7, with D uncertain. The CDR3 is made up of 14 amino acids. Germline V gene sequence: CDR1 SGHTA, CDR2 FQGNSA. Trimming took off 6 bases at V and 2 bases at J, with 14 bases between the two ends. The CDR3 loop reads CASSRSGATYEQYF. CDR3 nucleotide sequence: TGTGCCAGCAGTCGTTCCGGAGCCACCTACGAGCAGTACTTC.

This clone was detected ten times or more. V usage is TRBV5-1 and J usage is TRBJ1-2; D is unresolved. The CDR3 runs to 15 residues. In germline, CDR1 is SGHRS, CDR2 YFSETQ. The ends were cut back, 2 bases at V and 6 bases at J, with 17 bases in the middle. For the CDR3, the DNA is TGCGCCAGCAGCTTTTCCCCCCTTTTGACAAATGGCTACACCTTC. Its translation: CASSFSPLLTNGYTF.

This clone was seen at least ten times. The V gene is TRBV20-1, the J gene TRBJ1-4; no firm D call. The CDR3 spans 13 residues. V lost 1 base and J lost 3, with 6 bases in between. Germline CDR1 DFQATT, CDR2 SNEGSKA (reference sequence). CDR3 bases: TGCAGTGCTAGAGGTGGTGCTAATGAAAAACTGTTTTTT. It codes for CSARGGANEKLFF.

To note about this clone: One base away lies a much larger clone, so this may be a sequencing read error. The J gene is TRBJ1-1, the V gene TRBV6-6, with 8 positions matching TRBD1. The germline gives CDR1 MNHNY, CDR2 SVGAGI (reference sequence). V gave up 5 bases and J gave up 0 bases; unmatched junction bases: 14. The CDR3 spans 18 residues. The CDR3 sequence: CASSPLRQGSNLNTEAFF. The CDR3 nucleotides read TGTGCCAGCAGTCCCCTGAGACAGGGGTCGAACTTGAACACTGAAGCTTTCTTT.

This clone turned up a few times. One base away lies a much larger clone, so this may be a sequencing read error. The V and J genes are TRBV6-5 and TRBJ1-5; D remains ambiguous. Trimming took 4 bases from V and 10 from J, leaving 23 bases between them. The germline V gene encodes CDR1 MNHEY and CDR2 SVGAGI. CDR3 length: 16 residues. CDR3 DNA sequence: TGTGCCAGCAGTTCAGGTGGAGCCGCTAGGACTCATCCCCAGCATTTT. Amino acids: CASSSGGAARTHPQHF.

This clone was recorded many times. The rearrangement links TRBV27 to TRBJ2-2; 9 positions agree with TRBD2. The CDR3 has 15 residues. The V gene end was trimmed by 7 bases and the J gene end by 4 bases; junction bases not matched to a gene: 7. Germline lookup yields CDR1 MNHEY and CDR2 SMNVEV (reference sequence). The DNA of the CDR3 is TGTGCCAGCAAGGTCCTAGCGGGAAGCACCGGGGAGCTGTTTTTT. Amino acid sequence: CASKVLAGSTGELFF.

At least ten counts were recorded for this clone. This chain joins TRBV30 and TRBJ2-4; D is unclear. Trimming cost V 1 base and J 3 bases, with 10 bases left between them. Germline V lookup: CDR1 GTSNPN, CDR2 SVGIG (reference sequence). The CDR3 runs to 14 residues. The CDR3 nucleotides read TGTGCCTGGAGTGCTAATTTCCTCAAAAACATTCAGTACTTC. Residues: CAWSANFLKNIQYF. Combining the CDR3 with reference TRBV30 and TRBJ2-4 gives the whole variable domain SQTIHQWPATLVQPVGSPLSLECTVEGTSNPNLYWYRQAAGRGLQLLFYSVGIGQISSEVPQNLSASRPQDRQFILSSKKLLLSDSGFYLCAWSANFLKNIQYFGAGTRLSVL.